The clone carrying this T cell receptor beta chain occurred a few times. What it binds is not known. The CDR3 totals 16 residues. Unmatched junction bases numbered 6, after V lost 6 bases and J lost 2 bases. Germline CDR1 MDHEN, CDR2 SYDVKM. The data are from a study of shared clonotypes between healthy human individuals. Whole-study findings and limits: Around 4.9% of naive CD4 clonotypes were shared across four donors.

This table comes from immunoSEQ multiplex PCR, and its TCRdb copy is limited to in-frame clones, with some not included. The data contain about 1.4 million clones, 96% of them seen just once; the ten biggest clones take up about 1%. The specimen was naive CD4+ T cells sorted from blood. Subset: CD45RA+ positively selected. The clonotype comes from a man aged 25-45 years in good health. The chain carries TRBV28 and TRBJ2-1, with 11 nucleotides matching TRBD2. CDR3: CASSPSGRPTYNEQFF. The CDR3 region has the DNA TGTGCCAGCAGCCCTAGCGGGAGGCCTACCTACAATGAGCAGTTCTTC. Together with reference TRBV28 and TRBJ2-1, the CDR3 gives the full variable domain: DVKVTQSSRYLVKRTGEKVFLECVQDMDHENMFWYRQDPGLGLRLIYFSYDVKMKEKGDIPEGYSVSREKKERFSLILESASTNQTSMYLCASSPSGRPTYNEQFFGPGTRLTVL.